This TCR beta chain was retrieved from a study of neoadjuvant nivolumab and ipilimumab in lung cancer. General study points: Only two of four nivolumab-treated tumors gained richness and clonality by surgery. TCR sequencing covered a small number of samples.

Libraries were prepared by immunoSEQ multiplex PCR; TCRdb keeps only in-frame clonotypes and omits some of them. The data contain some 8,100 clones, roughly 77% of them singletons. About this clone: The antigen is undetermined.

The CDR3 runs 16 residues. From germline, CDR1 is WSHSY and CDR2 SAAADI. With V trimmed by 8 bases and J by 3 bases, 9 bases remained unmatched. The sequence derives from an adult with non-small cell lung cancer. The chain couples TRBV10-2 to TRBJ2-3; TRBD2 matches at 12 bases. Material: adjacent normal lung tissue, obtained after neoadjuvant nivolumab, alone or with ipilimumab, at or shortly before surgery. This CDR3 reads CASRQTSGGLTDTQYF. In nucleotides, the CDR3 is TGCGCCAGCCGACAGACTAGCGGGGGATTAACAGATACGCAGTATTTT.